These 30 T cell receptor beta chains came from one sample sequenced in a study of blood T cell repertoires in COVID-19. Data came from immunoSEQ multiplex PCR; TCRdb stores just in-frame clones and leaves some out. The table lists roughly 84,000 clones, over 70% of them singletons. Source material: peripheral blood. The source of these receptors is a woman in her 50s with acute or convalescent COVID-19.

This chain links TRBV7-2 with TRBJ2-1; TRBD2 aligns across 9 bases. Per the germline V gene, CDR1 is SGHTA and CDR2 is FQGNSA. The CDR3 spans 18 residues. V trimming: 4 bases; J trimming: 9 bases; junction bases outside the gene matches: 19. CDR3 sequence reads: CASSSFAGGDRSGLEQFF. The CDR3 nucleotides are TGTGCCAGCAGCTCTTTCGCGGGGGGGGATAGGAGCGGGCTTGAGCAGTTCTTC. The variable domain in full, completed from reference TRBV7-2 and TRBJ2-1, reads GAGVSQSPSNKVTEKGKDVELRCDPISGHTALYWYRQSLGQGLEFLIYFQGNSAPDKSGLPSDRFSAERTGGSVSTLTIQRTQQEDSAVYLCASSSFAGGDRSGLEQFFGPGTRLTVL.

In its sample, this clone was seen a few times. The CDR3 here is CASSHTGARETQYF. The CDR3 DNA sequence: TGTGCCAGCAGCCATACAGGGGCACGAGAGACCCAGTACTTC. The chain combines TRBV14 with TRBJ2-5; 7 bases are a match to TRBD1. There are 14 residues in the CDR3. V shed 3 bases, J shed 4 bases, and the junction held 5 bases outside the gene matches. The germline CDR1 and CDR2 sequences are SGHDN and FVKESK. The full variable domain, with the rest looked up from reference TRBV14 and TRBJ2-5, is EAGVTQFPSHSVIEKGQTVTLRCDPISGHDNLYWYRRVMGKEIKFLLHFVKESKQDESGMPNNRFLAERTGGTYSTLKVQPAELEDSGVYFCASSHTGARETQYFGPGTRLLVL.

The chain recombines TRBV29-1 with TRBJ1-1; 8 bases are a match to TRBD1. Germline lookup yields CDR1 SQVTM and CDR2 ANQGSEA. This CDR3 is 13 amino acids long. The junction had 8 bases not matched to a gene; V was cut back by 6 bases and J by 5 bases. This CDR3 is CSVGQGQGTEAFF. Written as DNA, the CDR3 is TGCAGCGTCGGACAGGGCCAGGGAACTGAAGCTTTCTTT.

The CDR3 DNA follows: TGTGCCAGCAGCTTAGGGCAAGCGGGGCTTCAAGAGACCCAGTACTTC. This sequence encodes CASSLGQAGLQETQYF. The gene calls are TRBV7-6 and TRBJ2-5, with TRBD2 matching over 7 bases. The CDR3 consists of 16 residues. Germline CDR1 reads SGHVS; CDR2 reads FNYEAQ. The V gene end was trimmed by 1 base and the J gene end by 2 bases; junction bases not matched to a gene: 7.

This clone has just a few counts. The chain recombines TRBV9 with TRBJ1-1, with D possibly TRBD1 on 6 matching bases. Per the germline V gene, CDR1 is SGDLS and CDR2 is YYNGEE. V gave up 4 bases and J gave up 8 bases, with 15 bases separating them. This CDR3 contains 13 residues. The CDR3 region has the DNA TGTGCCAGCAGCCCTGGGAGGGGGGTAGAAGCTTTCTTT. The encoded protein is CASSPGRGVEAFF. Together with reference TRBV9 and TRBJ1-1, the CDR3 gives the full variable domain: DSGVTQTPKHLITATGQRVTLRCSPRSGDLSVYWYQQSLDQGLQFLIQYYNGEERAKGNILERFSAQQFPDLHSELNLSSLELGDSALYFCASSPGRGVEAFFGQGTRLTVV.

The J gene is TRBJ1-4, the V gene TRBV6-5; no clear D. Trimming removed 5 bases from V and 5 bases from J, with 12 bases in between. The length of the CDR3 is 14 residues. Germline V gives CDR1 MNHEY, CDR2 SVGAGI. CDR3 residues: CASSPAGINEKLFF. In DNA form, the CDR3 reads TGTGCCAGCAGTCCGGCAGGCATCAATGAAAAACTGTTTTTT.

This rearrangement joins TRBV30 to TRBJ2-7; tentative D call: TRBD2 (6 bases). The CDR3 contains 14 residues. In germline, CDR1 is GTSNPN, CDR2 SVGIG (reference sequence). Between the trimmed V and J ends, which lost 2 bases and 0 bases, there was a span of 11 bases. The CDR3: CAWSHGGSSYEQYF. CDR3 sequence (DNA): TGTGCCTGGAGTCATGGGGGGAGCTCCTACGAGCAGTACTTC.

This chain uses TRBV18 with TRBJ2-7; D uncertain. Between the trimmed V and J ends, which lost 6 bases and 5 bases, there was a span of 17 bases. The CDR3 contains 14 residues. Germline V gene lookup returns CDR1 KGHSH and CDR2 LQKENI. The CDR3 protein is CASSLERRGHEQYF. The CDR3 bases are TGTGCCAGCTCCTTAGAGAGGAGAGGCCACGAGCAGTACTTC.

As regards this clone: At the DNA level, this CDR3 is encoded by other sequences in the same sample as well. The chain has TRBV7-2 and TRBJ2-7; TRBD1 might be the D (5 bases). The CDR3 extends over 11 amino acids. Per germline, CDR1 SGHTA and CDR2 FQGNSA. Trimming left V 2 bases short and J 7 bases short, with 6 bases between. CDR3 amino acids: CASSLRGEQYF. Here the CDR3 DNA reads TGTGCCAGCAGCTTAAGGGGAGAGCAGTACTTC.

The chain joins TRBV6-1 to TRBJ1-5; D is unresolved. The CDR3 runs 15 residues. Trimming left V 0 bases short and J 2 bases short, with 8 bases between. In germline, CDR1 is MNHNS, CDR2 SASEGT. CDR3 sequence (DNA): TGTGCCAGCAGTGAAGCCACAATGGGCAATCAGCCCCAGCATTTT. Protein: CASSEATMGNQPQHF.

This chain joins TRBV6-5 and TRBJ2-7; 9 bases line up with TRBD1. Germline lookup yields CDR1 MNHEY and CDR2 SVGAGI. The junction had 7 bases not matched to a gene; V was cut back by 5 bases and J by 2 bases. This CDR3 contains 15 residues. The DNA for the CDR3 is TGTGCCAGCAGTAAGCCGGGACAGGGTACCTACGAGCAGTACTTC. Protein: CASSKPGQGTYEQYF.

This clone was seen only a few times. The chain recombines TRBV10-3 with TRBJ1-1; no clear D gene. The CDR3 sequence is 12 residues long. Germline loops: CDR1 ENHRY, CDR2 SYGVKD. Trimming took 11 bases from V and 1 from J, leaving 11 bases between them. CDR3 loop: CASLNWNTEAFF. The CDR3 DNA follows: TGTGCCTCCTTAAACTGGAACACTGAAGCTTTCTTT.

The chain combines TRBV12-3 or TRBV12-4 with TRBJ1-1; 10 bases match TRBD1. This CDR3 is 13 amino acids long. The J segment lost 5 bases and the V segment lost 6 bases, leaving 3 bases of the junction unmatched. The CDR3 protein is CASRQDRGTEAFF. The CDR3 DNA follows: TGTGCCAGCAGACAGGACAGGGGGACTGAAGCTTTCTTT.

The chain carries TRBV19 and TRBJ2-2; TRBD1 might be the D (5 bases). Trimming cost V 4 bases and J 1 base, with 13 bases left between them. Germline CDR1 LNHDA, CDR2 SQIVND (reference sequence). There are 16 residues in the CDR3. Written as DNA, the CDR3 is TGTGCCAGTAGTAAAGGTCTAGGGGTGAACACCGGGGAGCTGTTTTTT. Its protein is CASSKGLGVNTGELFF.

The rearrangement links TRBV7-2 to TRBJ2-5; 9 bases fit TRBD1. Germline V CDR1 and CDR2: SGHTA, FQGNSA. The CDR3 consists of 15 residues. Trimming took 7 bases from V and 4 from J; bases not matched to a gene: 10. CDR3 DNA sequence: TGTGCCAGCACCCTGAACAGGGGGCAGCGAGAGACCCAGTACTTC. Translated: CASTLNRGQRETQYF.

This chain joins TRBV4-3 and TRBJ2-1; TRBD2 matches 10 bases. The CDR3 runs to 17 residues. CDR1 and CDR2 (germline): LGHNA, YSLEER. J lost 1 base, V lost 1 base, and 4 bases had no gene match. Written as DNA, the CDR3 is TGCGCCAGCAGCCAAGGAATAGCGGGGGGATCCTACAATGAGCAGTTCTTC. This translates into CASSQGIAGGSYNEQFF.

This clone is medium-sized. The chain uses TRBV10-3 and TRBJ1-1; 7 bases line up with TRBD1. The V segment lost 11 bases and the J segment 0 bases; nucleotides outside the gene matches: 6. In germline, CDR1 is ENHRY, CDR2 SYGVKD. The CDR3 covers 13 residues. CDR3 coding DNA: TGTGCCGTAACCGGGACAGTGAACACTGAAGCTTTCTTT. The encoded protein is CAVTGTVNTEAFF.

This sequence joins TRBV27 and TRBJ1-3; 11 bases fit TRBD1. V dropped 0 bases and J dropped 2; count of bases not matched to a gene: 6. CDR1 is MNHEY, CDR2 SMNVEV, per germline (reference sequence). This CDR3 comprises 18 residues. DNA of the CDR3: TGTGCCAGCAGTTTATCGACGCCGGGACAGGGGGCTGGAAACACCATATATTTT. This codes for CASSLSTPGQGAGNTIYF.

The rearrangement uses TRBV10-3 and TRBJ2-1, with unresolved D. Germline CDR1 ENHRY, CDR2 SYGVKD. The CDR3 spans 12 residues. The V end lost 8 bases, the J end lost 5 bases, and 10 bases lay between the germline ends. The CDR3 nucleotides are TGTGCCATCTCTGGAGACCACAATGAGCAGTTCTTC. Its protein is CAISGDHNEQFF.

V usage is TRBV6-5 and J usage is TRBJ1-6; 9 bases align to TRBD1. The V gene end was trimmed by 4 bases and the J gene end by 8 bases; junction bases not matched to a gene: 0. CDR1 and CDR2 from the germline V gene are MNHEY and SVGAGI. CDR3 length: 13 residues. CDR3 bases: TGTGCCAGCAGTTGGGACAGGGATTCACCCCTCCACTTT. This gives the protein CASSWDRDSPLHF.

V and J are TRBV27 and TRBJ2-1, with 7 bases matching TRBD1. This CDR3 is built from 15 residues. J was trimmed by 9 bases and V by 0 bases; bases with no gene match: 8. Germline V gives CDR1 MNHEY, CDR2 SMNVEV (reference sequence). The CDR3 sequence: CASSLSPQGNSEQFF. As DNA, the CDR3 is TGTGCCAGCAGTTTATCCCCACAGGGGAACTCTGAGCAGTTCTTC.

The J gene is TRBJ1-1, the V gene TRBV10-3, with TRBD1 identical over 7 bases. Trimming at V came to 3 bases and at J to 4 bases, leaving 5 bases not matched to a gene. CDR1 and CDR2 (germline): ENHRY, SYGVKD. CDR3 length equals 14 residues. The CDR3 region is CAISDPGGITEAFF. CDR3 coding DNA: TGTGCCATCAGTGACCCAGGGGGAATCACTGAAGCTTTCTTT.

The J gene is TRBJ2-2, the V gene TRBV6-6; 10 bases align to TRBD1. This CDR3 has 16 amino acids. Looked up from germline, CDR1 is MNHNY and CDR2 is SVGAGI (reference sequence). Trimming removed 7 bases from V and 6 bases from J; junction bases left unmatched: 11. CDR3: CASTGDRGYVAGELFF. As DNA, the CDR3 is TGTGCCAGCACGGGGGACAGGGGTTACGTCGCCGGGGAGCTGTTTTTT.

In its sample, this clone was seen many times. The chain joins TRBV4-2 to TRBJ2-7; perhaps TRBD2 as D (5 bases). The germline gives CDR1 LGHNA, CDR2 YNFKEQ. Deletions cut 4 bases from V and 0 bases from J, with 16 bases between. CDR3 size: 16 residues. CDR3 sequence: CASSPDFGMSSYEQYF. CDR3 DNA: TGTGCCAGCAGCCCCGATTTCGGGATGAGCTCCTACGAGCAGTACTTC.

This sequence joins TRBV2 and TRBJ2-7; 8 bases match TRBD1. The CDR3 has 12 amino acids. V lost 11 bases and J lost 3; bases outside the gene matches: 6. Germline CDR1 SNHLY, CDR2 FYNNEI. The CDR3 loop reads CAASTGGYEQYF. CDR3 DNA: TGTGCCGCCAGCACAGGGGGCTACGAGCAGTACTTC.

CDR3 region: CASSLLAGGPSIGKNIQYF. CDR3 DNA: TGTGCCAGCAGTTTGCTAGCGGGGGGGCCTTCTATAGGCAAAAACATTCAGTACTTC. The rearrangement uses TRBV27 and TRBJ2-4; 12 nucleotides agree with TRBD2. The CDR3 extends over 19 amino acids. Germline CDR1 and CDR2: MNHEY and SMNVEV (reference sequence). J lost 3 bases, V lost 3 bases, and 12 bases had no gene match.

The J gene is TRBJ2-1, the V gene TRBV5-1; D remains unclear. Trimming cost V 2 bases and J 0 bases, with 9 bases left between them. The CDR3 is 15 residues long. Per the germline V gene, CDR1 is SGHRS and CDR2 is YFSETQ. The CDR3 DNA reads TGCGCCAGCAGCTTAGCCTCAAGCTCCTACAATGAGCAGTTCTTC. Protein sequence: CASSLASSSYNEQFF.

V usage is TRBV6-5 and J usage is TRBJ1-1, with 8 bases lining up with TRBD1. The V segment lost 4 bases and the J segment 4 bases; nucleotides outside the gene matches: 5. The CDR3 covers 14 residues. Germline V gene lookup returns CDR1 MNHEY and CDR2 SVGAGI. The CDR3 nucleotides are TGTGCCAGCAGTTTCACAACAGGGGGCACTGAAGCTTTCTTT. Its protein is CASSFTTGGTEAFF.

The V call is TRBV24-1, the J call TRBJ1-1; 9 bases are shared with TRBD1. The germline CDR1 and CDR2 sequences are KGHDR and SFDVKD. CDR3 length: 15 amino acids. Germline trimming cut 5 bases from V and 5 bases from J; bases unmatched to any gene: 8. The CDR3 sequence: CATSGTGQGGTEAFF. The CDR3 nucleotides are TGTGCCACCAGTGGAACGGGACAGGGAGGAACTGAAGCTTTCTTT.

The V call is TRBV5-5, the J call TRBJ1-2, with 10 bases identical to TRBD1. The V gene's germline CDR1 is SGHKS and CDR2 YYEKEE (reference sequence). V trimming: 4 bases; J trimming: 1 base; junction bases outside the gene matches: 13. The CDR3 consists of 18 residues. CDR3 in DNA: TGTGCCAGCAGCACCTCGACACGGACAGGGGGGCATAACTATGGCTACACCTTC. Translating it yields CASSTSTRTGGHNYGYTF.